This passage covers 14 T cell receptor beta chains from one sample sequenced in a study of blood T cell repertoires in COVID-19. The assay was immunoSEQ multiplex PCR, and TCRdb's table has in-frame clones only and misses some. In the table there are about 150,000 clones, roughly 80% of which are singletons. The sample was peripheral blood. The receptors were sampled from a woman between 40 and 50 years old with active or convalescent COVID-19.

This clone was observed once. In DNA, the CDR3 is TGTGCCAGCAGCTTAGATTGGCTCTACGAGCAGTACTTC. Translating gives CASSLDWLYEQYF. The gene calls are TRBV7-2 and TRBJ2-7; D call uncertain. Germline V lookup: CDR1 SGHTA, CDR2 FQGNSA. Trimming removed 1 base at V and 3 bases at J, with 7 bases between. This CDR3 comprises 13 residues.

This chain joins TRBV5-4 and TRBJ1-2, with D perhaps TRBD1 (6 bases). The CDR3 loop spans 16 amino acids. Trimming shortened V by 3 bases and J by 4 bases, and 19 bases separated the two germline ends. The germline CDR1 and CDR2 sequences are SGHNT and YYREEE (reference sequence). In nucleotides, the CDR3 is TGTGCCAGCAGCTCGCCGGGGGGCAGGGGATTCTATGGCTACACCTTC. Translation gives CASSSPGGRGFYGYTF.

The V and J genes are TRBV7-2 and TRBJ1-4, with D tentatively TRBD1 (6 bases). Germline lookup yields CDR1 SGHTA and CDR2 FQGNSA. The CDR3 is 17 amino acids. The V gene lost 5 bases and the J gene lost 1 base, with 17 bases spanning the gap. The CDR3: CASSRLRGEGTNEKLFF. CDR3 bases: TGTGCCAGCAGCCGCCTCAGGGGCGAAGGAACTAATGAAAAACTGTTTTTT. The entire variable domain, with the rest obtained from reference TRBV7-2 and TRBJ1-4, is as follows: GAGVSQSPSNKVTEKGKDVELRCDPISGHTALYWYRQSLGQGLEFLIYFQGNSAPDKSGLPSDRFSAERTGGSVSTLTIQRTQQEDSAVYLCASSRLRGEGTNEKLFFGSGTQLSVL.

The DNA of the CDR3 is TGCAGCGTTTCCGCGGGGCTGGACTATGGCTACACCTTC. This sequence encodes CSVSAGLDYGYTF. J is TRBJ1-2 and V is TRBV29-1, with D maybe TRBD1 (5 bases). The ends were cut back, 5 bases at V and 3 bases at J, with 13 bases in the middle. This CDR3 has 13 residues. The germline V gene has CDR1 SQVTM and CDR2 ANQGSEA.

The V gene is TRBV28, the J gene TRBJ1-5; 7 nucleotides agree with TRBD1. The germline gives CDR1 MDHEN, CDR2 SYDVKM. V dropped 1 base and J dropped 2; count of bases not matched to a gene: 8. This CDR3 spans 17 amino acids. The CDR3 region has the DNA TGTGCCAGCAGTTTATTGGCAGGGGGTTCAGGCAATCAGCCCCAGCATTTT. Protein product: CASSLLAGGSGNQPQHF.

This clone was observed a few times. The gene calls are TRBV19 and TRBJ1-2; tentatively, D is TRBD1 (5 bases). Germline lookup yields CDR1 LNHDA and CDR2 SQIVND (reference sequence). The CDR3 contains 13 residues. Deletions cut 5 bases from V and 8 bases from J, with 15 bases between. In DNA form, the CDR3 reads TGTGCCAGTAGTCAGGGCCTCGGAGCGGGCTACACCTTC. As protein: CASSQGLGAGYTF. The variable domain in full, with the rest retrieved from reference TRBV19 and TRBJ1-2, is DGGITQSPKYLFRKEGQNVTLSCEQNLNHDAMYWYRQDPGQGLRLIYYSQIVNDFQKGDIAEGYSVSREKKESFPLTVTSAQKNPTAFYLCASSQGLGAGYTFGSGTRLTVV.

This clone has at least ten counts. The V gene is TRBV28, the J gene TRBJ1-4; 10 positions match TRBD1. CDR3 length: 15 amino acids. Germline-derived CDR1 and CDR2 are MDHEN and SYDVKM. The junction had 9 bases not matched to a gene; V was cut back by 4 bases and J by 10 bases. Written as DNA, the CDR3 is TGTGCCAGCAGTTCACCGGGACAGGGGCGCGGAAAACTGTTTTTT. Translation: CASSSPGQGRGKLFF.

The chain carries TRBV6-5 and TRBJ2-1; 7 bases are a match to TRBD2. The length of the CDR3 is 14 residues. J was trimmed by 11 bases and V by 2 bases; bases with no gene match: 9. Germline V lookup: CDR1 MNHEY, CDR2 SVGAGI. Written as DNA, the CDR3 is TGTGCCAGCAGTTACGCGGGGGTGGGGGTTCAGCAGTTCTTC. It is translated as CASSYAGVGVQQFF.

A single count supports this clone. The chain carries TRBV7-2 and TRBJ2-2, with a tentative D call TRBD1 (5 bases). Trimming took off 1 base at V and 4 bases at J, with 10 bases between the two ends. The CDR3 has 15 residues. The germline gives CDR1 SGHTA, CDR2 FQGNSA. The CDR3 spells CASSLGFTGTGELFF. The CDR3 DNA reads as TGTGCCAGCAGCTTAGGGTTCACAGGCACCGGGGAGCTGTTTTTT.

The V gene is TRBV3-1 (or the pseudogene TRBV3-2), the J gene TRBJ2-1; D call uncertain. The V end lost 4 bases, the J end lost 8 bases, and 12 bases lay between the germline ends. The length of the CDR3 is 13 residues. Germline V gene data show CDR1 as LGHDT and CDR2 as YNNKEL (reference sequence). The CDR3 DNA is TGTGCCAGCAGCCCGCTATTTCTAGATGAGCAGTTCTTC. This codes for CASSPLFLDEQFF.

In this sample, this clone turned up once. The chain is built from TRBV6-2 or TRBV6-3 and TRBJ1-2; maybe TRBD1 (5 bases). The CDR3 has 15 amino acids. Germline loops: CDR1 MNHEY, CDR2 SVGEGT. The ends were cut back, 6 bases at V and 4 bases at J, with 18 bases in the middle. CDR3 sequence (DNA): TGTGCCAGCAGGTACACCGTCGGGGGTTCCTATGGCTACACCTTC. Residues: CASRYTVGGSYGYTF.

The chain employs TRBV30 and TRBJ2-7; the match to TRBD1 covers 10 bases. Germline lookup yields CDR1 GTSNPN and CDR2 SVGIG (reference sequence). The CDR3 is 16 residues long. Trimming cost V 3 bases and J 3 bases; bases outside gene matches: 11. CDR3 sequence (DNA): TGTGCCTGGAGGGCAAAATGGGACAGGGGTTTCTACGAGCAGTACTTC. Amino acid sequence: CAWRAKWDRGFYEQYF.

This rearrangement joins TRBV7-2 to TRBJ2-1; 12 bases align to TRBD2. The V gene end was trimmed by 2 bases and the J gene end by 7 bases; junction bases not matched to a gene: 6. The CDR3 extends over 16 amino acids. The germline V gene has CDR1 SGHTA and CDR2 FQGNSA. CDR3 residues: CASSLRGGLAGNEQFF. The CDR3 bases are TGTGCCAGCAGCTTAAGGGGCGGACTAGCGGGGAATGAGCAGTTCTTC.

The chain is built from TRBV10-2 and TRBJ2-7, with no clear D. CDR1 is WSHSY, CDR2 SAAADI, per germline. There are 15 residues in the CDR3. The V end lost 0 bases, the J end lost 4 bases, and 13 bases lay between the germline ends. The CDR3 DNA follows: TGCGCCAGCAGTGAGTCCTCGGGTGCTAGATACGAGCAGTACTTC. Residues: CASSESSGARYEQYF.